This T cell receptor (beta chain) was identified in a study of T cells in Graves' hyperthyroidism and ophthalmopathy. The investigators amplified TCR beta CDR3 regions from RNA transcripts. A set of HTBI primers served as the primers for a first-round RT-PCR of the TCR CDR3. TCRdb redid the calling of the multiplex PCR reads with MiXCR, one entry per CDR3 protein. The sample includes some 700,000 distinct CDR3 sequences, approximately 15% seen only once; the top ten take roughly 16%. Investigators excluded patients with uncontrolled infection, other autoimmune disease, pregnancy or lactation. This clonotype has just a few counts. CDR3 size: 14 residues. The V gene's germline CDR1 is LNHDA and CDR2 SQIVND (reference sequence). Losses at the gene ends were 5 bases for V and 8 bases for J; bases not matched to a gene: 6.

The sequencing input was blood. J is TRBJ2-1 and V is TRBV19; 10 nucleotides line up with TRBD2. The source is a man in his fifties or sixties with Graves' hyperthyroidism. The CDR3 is CASSGAGGPDEQFF. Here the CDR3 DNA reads TGTGCCAGTAGTGGAGCGGGAGGGCCGGATGAGCAGTTCTTC.